This is a list of T cell receptor beta chains from one sample in a study of OX40 agonist ivuxolimab in advanced cancers. Produced via immunoSEQ multiplex PCR; TCRdb's table is partial and in-frame only. The sample consists of some 54,000 clones, around four fifths of them appearing once. The sequenced sample was CD4+ or CD8+ T cells sorted from blood, obtained in a trial of the OX40 agonist ivuxolimab. Source of these receptors: an adult with an advanced solid tumor such as melanoma, head and neck, liver or kidney cancer. The CDR3 runs from the conserved cysteine through the conserved F or W. The D gene is left open where the match is weak. Clone size, where shown, is once, few, many, or a class for clones that have expanded.

j_call	v_call	clone_size	d_call	cdr3_aa	cdr3_nt
TRBJ2-1	TRBV18	NA	NA	CASSPIGRINEQFF	TGTGCCAGCTCACCGATCGGACGGATAAATGAGCAGTTCTTC
TRBJ2-7	TRBV7-2	NA	NA	CASSLARDPPKQYF	TGTGCCAGCAGCTTGGCCCGGGACCCTCCCAAGCAGTACTTC
TRBJ1-1	TRBV4-1	NA	TRBD1	CASGQGALNTEAFF	TGCGCCAGCGGACAGGGGGCGTTGAACACTGAAGCTTTCTTT
TRBJ2-7	TRBV2	NA	NA	CASSRLGYEQYF	TGTGCCAGCAGTCGACTAGGCTACGAGCAGTACTTC
TRBJ1-2	TRBV14	NA	NA	CASSHVGRDNYGYTF	TGTGCCAGCAGCCACGTGGGACGAGACAACTATGGCTACACCTTC
TRBJ2-5	TRBV6-6	once	TRBD2	CASIFSGPSGKKTQYF	TGTGCCAGCATCTTCTCGGGCCCTAGCGGGAAAAAGACCCAGTACTTC
TRBJ2-1	TRBV7-6	NA	NA	CASSLAPSGPLSYNEQFF	TGTGCCAGCAGCTTAGCGCCCAGCGGGCCCCTTTCCTACAATGAGCAGTTCTTC
TRBJ2-5	TRBV6-6	NA	NA	CASSYPRGHETQYF	TGTGCCAGCAGTTATCCCAGAGGGCATGAGACCCAGTACTTC
TRBJ2-7	TRBV30	NA	NA	CAWSGEGGYEQYF	TGTGCCTGGAGTGGGGAAGGGGGCTACGAGCAGTACTTC
TRBJ1-4	TRBV11-2	NA	TRBD1	CASSWGTAATNEKLFF	TGTGCCAGCAGCTGGGGGACAGCCGCAACTAATGAAAAACTGTTTTTT
TRBJ1-5	TRBV6-1	few	NA	CASSEASLGRQPQHF	TGTGCCAGCAGTGAAGCTTCATTGGGGAGGCAGCCCCAGCATTTT
TRBJ2-1	TRBV2	NA	NA	CASSRDRRNEQFF	TGTGCCAGCAGTCGAGACAGAAGGAATGAGCAGTTCTTC
TRBJ1-5	TRBV30	NA	TRBD1	CAWSRLFGTGDQPQHF	TGTGCCTGGAGCCGATTATTCGGGACAGGCGACCAGCCCCAGCATTTT
TRBJ2-5	TRBV19	NA	NA	CASSMGTSPETQYF	TGTGCCAGTAGTATGGGGACTTCCCCGGAGACCCAGTACTTC
TRBJ2-5	TRBV4-1	NA	TRBD2	CASSRWRGEWETQYF	TGCGCCAGCAGCCGCTGGCGGGGGGAGTGGGAGACCCAGTACTTC
TRBJ2-3	TRBV4-3	NA	TRBD2	CASSQDGLAGPVSTDTQYF	TGCGCCAGCAGCCAAGATGGGCTAGCGGGACCAGTAAGCACAGATACGCAGTATTTT
TRBJ1-1	TRBV6-6	NA	TRBD1	CASTTTGGLTEAFF	TGTGCCAGCACCACGACAGGGGGCCTTACTGAAGCTTTCTTT
TRBJ2-1	TRBV13	once	NA	CASSSQTGRNRGQFF	TGTGCCAGCAGCTCCCAGACAGGGAGGAATCGAGGGCAGTTCTTC
TRBJ2-7	TRBV27	NA	TRBD1	CASSLTQRDRVVEQYF	TGTGCCAGCAGTTTAACGCAACGGGACAGGGTTGTCGAGCAGTACTTC
TRBJ1-1	TRBV11-1	NA	TRBD1	CASSLGGTGMNTEAFF	TGTGCCAGCAGCTTAGGGGGGACAGGGATGAACACTGAAGCTTTCTTT
TRBJ1-2	TRBV19	NA	NA	CASSINGKTMGGLGYGYTF	TGTGCCAGTAGTATCAACGGTAAAACGATGGGCGGGTTAGGGTATGGCTACACCTTC
TRBJ1-5	TRBV18	NA	NA	CASSPPGRGGDQPQHF	TGTGCCAGCTCACCACCGGGGAGGGGTGGCGATCAGCCCCAGCATTTT
TRBJ2-1	TRBV19	NA	NA	CASTPDFNNEQFF	TGTGCCAGTACCCCTGACTTTAACAATGAACAGTTCTTC
TRBJ1-1	TRBV2	NA	NA	CASKRGTEAFF	TGTGCCAGCAAGCGGGGGACTGAAGCTTTCTTT
TRBJ1-1	TRBV10-2	NA	NA	CASSVNTEAFF	TGCGCCAGCAGTGTTAACACTGAAGCTTTCTTT
TRBJ1-4	TRBV29-1	NA	NA	CSVEDPRMNEKLFF	TGCAGCGTTGAAGATCCTAGGATGAATGAAAAACTGTTTTTT
TRBJ2-3	TRBV5-4	NA	TRBD1	CASRPTPGGLTDTQYF	TGTGCCAGCAGACCAACTCCAGGGGGCTTGACAGATACGCAGTATTTT
TRBJ1-2	TRBV9	NA	TRBD1	CASSPHPDRADGYTF	TGTGCCAGCAGCCCACACCCGGACAGGGCGGACGGCTACACCTTC
TRBJ1-2	TRBV6-4	NA	NA	CASSANSRAVGGYTF	TGTGCCAGCAGTGCTAACTCCAGGGCGGTCGGCGGCTACACCTTC
TRBJ2-1	TRBV4-1	once	NA	CASSQRLEVYEQFF	TGCGCCAGCAGCCAAAGACTAGAAGTCTATGAGCAGTTCTTC
TRBJ2-6	TRBV28	NA	NA	CASEGHLLSGANVLTF	TGTGCCAGCGAGGGACACCTACTGTCTGGGGCCAACGTCCTGACTTTC
TRBJ2-1	TRBV11-1	NA	NA	CASSLGWGEFYNEQFF	TGTGCCAGCAGCCTCGGCTGGGGGGAGTTCTACAATGAGCAGTTCTTC
TRBJ2-7	TRBV7-2	NA	TRBD1	CASSLARDSYYEQYF	TGTGCCAGCAGCTTAGCTAGGGACAGCTACTACGAGCAGTACTTC
TRBJ2-4	TRBV5-1	once	TRBD1	CASSFDRDPFGKNIQYF	TGCGCCAGCAGCTTCGACAGGGATCCTTTTGGCAAAAACATTCAGTACTTC
TRBJ1-6	TRBV7-2	NA	NA	CASRLDGGAYNSPLHF	TGTGCCAGCAGACTTGACGGCGGGGCTTATAATTCACCCCTCCACTTT
TRBJ1-1	TRBV29-1	NA	NA	CSVLGGRNTEAFF	TGCAGCGTTCTAGGGGGAAGGAACACTGAAGCTTTCTTT
TRBJ2-1	TRBV7-3	NA	NA	CASSRHGDRNNEQFF	TGTGCCAGCAGCCGCCACGGAGACAGGAATAATGAGCAGTTCTTC
TRBJ1-2	TRBV4-1	NA	NA	CASSHTQGRASNYGYTF	TGCGCCAGCAGCCATACTCAGGGGAGGGCGTCTAACTATGGCTACACCTTC
TRBJ2-1	TRBV2	NA	TRBD1	CASSETDRGSYNEQFF	TGTGCCAGCAGTGAAACCGACAGGGGCTCCTACAATGAGCAGTTCTTC
TRBJ1-3	TRBV28	NA	NA	CASSFLESGNTIYF	TGTGCCAGCAGTTTCCTTGAGTCTGGAAACACCATATATTTT